This TCR beta chain was sequenced in a study of control samples from healthy donors and cancer patients. Sequencing used immunoSEQ multiplex PCR; TCRdb keeps in-frame clones, though not all of them. This table holds 45,000 to 60,000 clones, roughly 92% found once. The specimen sequenced was blood. The TCR sequence derives from a man aged 25 to 40 in good health.

CDR3 amino acids: CASSLVQTREAFF. Written as DNA, the CDR3 is TGTGCCAGCAGCTTAGTGCAGACCCGGGAAGCTTTCTTT. This sequence joins TRBV7-2 and TRBJ1-1, with D uncertain. Germline assignment: CDR1 SGHTA and CDR2 FQGNSA. Trimming pared 1 base from V and 8 bases from J, leaving 11 bases between. The CDR3 loop spans 13 amino acids. The full variable domain, in which reference TRBV7-2 and TRBJ1-1 provide the parts outside the CDR3, is GAGVSQSPSNKVTEKGKDVELRCDPISGHTALYWYRQSLGQGLEFLIYFQGNSAPDKSGLPSDRFSAERTGGSVSTLTIQRTQQEDSAVYLCASSLVQTREAFFGQGTRLTVV.